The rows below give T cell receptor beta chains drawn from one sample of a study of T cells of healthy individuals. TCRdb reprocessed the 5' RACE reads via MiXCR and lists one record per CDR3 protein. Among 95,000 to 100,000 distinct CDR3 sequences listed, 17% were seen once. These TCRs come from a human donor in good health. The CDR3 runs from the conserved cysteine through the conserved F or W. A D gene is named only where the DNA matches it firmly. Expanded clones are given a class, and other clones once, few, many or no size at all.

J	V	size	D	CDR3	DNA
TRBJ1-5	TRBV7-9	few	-	CASSNDAWASNQPQHF	TGTGCCAGCAGCAACGACGCGTGGGCTAGCAATCAGCCCCAGCATTTT
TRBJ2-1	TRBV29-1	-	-	CSVEEDLYNEQFF	TGCAGCGTTGAAGAGGACTTGTACAATGAGCAGTTCTTC
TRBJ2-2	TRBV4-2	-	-	CASSQLRGTGELFF	TGTGCCAGCAGCCAACTAAGGGGTACCGGGGAGCTGTTTTTT
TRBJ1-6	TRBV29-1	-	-	CSVRDSSNSPLHF	TGCAGCGTCCGGGACTCCAGTAATTCACCCCTCCACTTT
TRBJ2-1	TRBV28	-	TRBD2	CASSLRLAGGVNEQFF	TGTGCCAGCAGTCTTCGACTAGCGGGAGGGGTAAATGAGCAGTTCTTC
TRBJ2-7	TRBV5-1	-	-	CASSTRGVLYEQYF	TGCGCCAGCAGCACGAGGGGGGTCCTATACGAGCAGTACTTC
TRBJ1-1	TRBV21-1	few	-	CASSPRGPEAFF	TGTGCCAGCAGCCCCCGGGGACCTGAAGCTTTCTTT
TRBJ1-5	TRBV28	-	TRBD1	CASMGQAHNQPQHF	TGTGCCAGCATGGGACAGGCACACAATCAGCCCCAGCATTTT
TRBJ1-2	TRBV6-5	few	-	CASSQQGRAYGYTF	TGTGCCAGCAGCCAACAGGGTCGGGCCTATGGCTACACCTTC
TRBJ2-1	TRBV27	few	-	CASSPTGDEQFF	TGTGCCAGCAGTCCGACGGGGGATGAGCAGTTCTTC
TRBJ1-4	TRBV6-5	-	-	CASSRGSRYNEKLFF	TGTGCCAGTAGCCGGGGGTCTCGGTACAATGAAAAACTGTTTTTT
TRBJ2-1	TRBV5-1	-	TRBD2	CASSSRPWSRGGNNEQFF	TGCGCCAGCAGCTCCCGACCCTGGAGCCGGGGGGGGAATAATGAGCAGTTCTTC
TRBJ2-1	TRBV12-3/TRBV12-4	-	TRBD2	CASGPRGGSSYNEQFF	TGTGCCAGCGGACCAAGAGGCGGGAGCTCCTACAATGAGCAGTTCTTC
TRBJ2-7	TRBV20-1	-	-	CSGGHSYEQYF	TGCAGTGGAGGCCACTCCTACGAGCAGTACTTC
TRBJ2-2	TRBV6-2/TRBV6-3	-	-	CASSYFENTGELFF	TGTGCCAGCAGTTACTTTGAGAACACCGGGGAGCTGTTTTTT
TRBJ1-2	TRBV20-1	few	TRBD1	CSARDRNNYGYTF	TGCAGTGCTCGGGACAGGAACAACTATGGCTACACCTTC
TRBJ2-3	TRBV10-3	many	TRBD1	CATQGTGTDTQYF	TGTGCCACCCAAGGGACAGGCACAGATACGCAGTATTTT
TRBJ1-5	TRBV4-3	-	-	CASSQERGQPQHF	TGCGCCAGCAGCCAAGAAAGGGGACAGCCCCAGCATTTT
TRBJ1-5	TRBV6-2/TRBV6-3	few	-	CASKTGIGQPQHF	TGTGCCAGTAAAACGGGGATAGGTCAGCCCCAGCATTTT
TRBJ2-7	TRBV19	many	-	CASSIYGTSSYEQYF	TGTGCCAGTAGTATTTACGGGACCAGCTCCTACGAGCAGTACTTC
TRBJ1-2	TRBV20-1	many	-	CSAIPIVRANYGYTF	TGCAGTGCGATACCAATAGTTCGGGCTAACTATGGCTACACCTTC
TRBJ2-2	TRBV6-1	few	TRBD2	CASKLAGDTGELFF	TGTGCCAGCAAATTAGCGGGAGACACCGGGGAGCTGTTTTTT
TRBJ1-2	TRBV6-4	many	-	CASSRGGGSYGYTF	TGTGCCAGCAGCCGCGGAGGGGGAAGCTATGGCTACACCTTC
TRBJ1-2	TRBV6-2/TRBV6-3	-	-	CASTSTEGRGYTF	TGTGCCAGCACTTCAACAGAGGGGCGAGGCTACACCTTC
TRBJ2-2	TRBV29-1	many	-	CSVGGVGASGGELFF	TGCAGCGTTGGCGGTGTCGGGGCCTCCGGCGGGGAGCTGTTTTTT
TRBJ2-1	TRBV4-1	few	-	CASSPRTVPSSYNEQFF	TGCGCCAGCAGCCCCCGGACGGTTCCGAGCTCCTACAATGAGCAGTTCTTC
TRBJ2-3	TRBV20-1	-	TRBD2	CSAAARTSGSTDTQYF	TGCAGTGCAGCGGCCCGGACTAGCGGGAGCACAGATACGCAGTATTTT
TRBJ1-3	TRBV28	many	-	CASSHIGTLKGNTIYF	TGTGCCAGCAGTCACATCGGGACTCTGAAAGGAAACACCATATATTTT
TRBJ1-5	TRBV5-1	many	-	CASSWGLKRGAAQPQHF	TGCGCCAGCAGCTGGGGGCTGAAAAGGGGGGCGGCTCAGCCCCAGCATTTT
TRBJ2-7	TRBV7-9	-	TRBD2	CASSSSGGPSSYEQYF	TGTGCCAGCAGCTCCAGCGGGGGGCCTTCCTCCTACGAGCAGTACTTC
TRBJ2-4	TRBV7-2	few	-	CASSLAGEAWTKNIQYF	TGTGCCAGCAGCTTAGCCGGGGAGGCATGGACCAAAAACATTCAGTACTTC
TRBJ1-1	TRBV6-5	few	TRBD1	CASSRQGWRTEAFF	TGTGCCAGCAGTCGACAGGGGTGGAGGACTGAAGCTTTCTTT
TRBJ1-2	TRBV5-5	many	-	CASSLSLYGYTF	TGTGCCAGCAGCCTCAGTCTCTATGGCTACACCTTC
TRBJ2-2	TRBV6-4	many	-	CASSDSGTTNTGELFF	TGTGCCAGCAGTGACTCGGGGACGACGAACACCGGGGAGCTGTTTTTT
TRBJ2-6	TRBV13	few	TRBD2	CASSPLAGVSGANVLTF	TGTGCCAGCAGTCCACTAGCGGGAGTGAGCGGGGCCAACGTCCTGACTTTC
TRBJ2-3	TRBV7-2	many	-	CASSLVPAVYTQYF	TGTGCCAGCAGCTTAGTGCCCGCAGTTTATACGCAGTATTTT
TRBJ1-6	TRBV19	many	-	CASSEIENSPLHF	TGTGCCAGTAGTGAAATAGAAAATTCACCCCTCCACTTT
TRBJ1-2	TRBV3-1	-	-	CASSHQGAGYTF	TGTGCCAGCAGCCACCAGGGTGCTGGCTACACCTTC
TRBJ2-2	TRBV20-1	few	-	CSAGTTGELFF	TGCAGTGCTGGTACAACCGGGGAGCTGTTTTTT
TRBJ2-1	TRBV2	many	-	CASSPRGSLSEQFF	TGTGCCAGCAGCCCGAGGGGGAGTCTGTCTGAGCAGTTCTTC
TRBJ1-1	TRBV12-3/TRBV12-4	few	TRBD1	CASSLDLTGRRTEAFF	TGTGCCAGCAGTTTAGACCTGACAGGGAGACGGACTGAAGCTTTCTTT
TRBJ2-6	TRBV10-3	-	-	CAITEGAPFSGANVLTF	TGTGCCATCACGGAGGGGGCCCCTTTCTCTGGGGCCAACGTCCTGACTTTC
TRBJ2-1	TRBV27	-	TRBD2	CASSLQRTSNEQFF	TGTGCCAGCAGTTTGCAAAGGACTAGCAATGAGCAGTTCTTC
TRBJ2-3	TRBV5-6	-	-	CASSLRHVVYDTQYF	TGTGCCAGCAGCTTGAGACACGTTGTGTACGATACGCAGTATTTT
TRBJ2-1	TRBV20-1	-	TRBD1	CSARQGVYDEQFF	TGCAGTGCAAGACAGGGGGTATACGATGAGCAGTTCTTC
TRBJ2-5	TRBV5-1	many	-	CASSLAPGLNQETQYF	TGCGCCAGCAGCTTGGCCCCGGGACTGAACCAAGAGACCCAGTACTTC
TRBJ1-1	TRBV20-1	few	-	CSAREKGANTEAFF	TGCAGTGCTAGAGAGAAAGGGGCGAACACTGAAGCTTTCTTT
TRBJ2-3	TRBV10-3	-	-	CAIRGYRGLTDTQYF	TGTGCCATCAGGGGGTACAGGGGACTCACAGATACGCAGTATTTT
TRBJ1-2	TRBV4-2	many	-	CASSQPDGPYGYTF	TGTGCCAGCAGCCAACCAGACGGGCCGTATGGCTACACCTTC
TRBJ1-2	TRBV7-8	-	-	CASSLEAEGTNYGYTF	TGTGCCAGCAGCTTAGAGGCGGAGGGTACCAACTATGGCTACACCTTC
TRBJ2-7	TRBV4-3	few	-	CASSQETFSYEQYF	TGCGCCAGCAGCCAAGAAACGTTTTCCTACGAGCAGTACTTC
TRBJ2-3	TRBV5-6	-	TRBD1	CASSLAGQGWTDTQYF	TGTGCCAGCAGCTTGGCGGGACAGGGGTGGACAGATACGCAGTATTTT
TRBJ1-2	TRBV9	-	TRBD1	CASSAVRDSNYGYTF	TGTGCCAGCAGCGCGGTAAGGGACAGTAACTATGGCTACACCTTC
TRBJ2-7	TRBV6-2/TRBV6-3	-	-	CASTYSTGRPYEQYF	TGTGCCAGCACCTACTCGACAGGTCGGCCCTACGAGCAGTACTTC
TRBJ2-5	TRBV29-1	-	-	CSVGWSGETQYF	TGCAGCGTTGGTTGGTCAGGAGAGACCCAGTACTTC
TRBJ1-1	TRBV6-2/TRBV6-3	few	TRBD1	CASRTGGLVGDTEAFF	TGTGCCAGCAGGACAGGGGGCTTGGTTGGTGACACTGAAGCTTTCTTT
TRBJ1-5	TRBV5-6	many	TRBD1	CASSLSGTGDQPQHF	TGTGCCAGCAGCTTGAGCGGGACAGGGGATCAGCCCCAGCATTTT
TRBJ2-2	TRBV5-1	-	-	CASSPTVTGELFF	TGCGCCAGCAGCCCGACAGTAACCGGGGAGCTGTTTTTT